This TCR beta chain was sequenced during a study of blood T cell repertoires in COVID-19. For the study at large: The United States, Italy and Spain provided the acute and convalescent COVID-19 samples.

The CDR3 is 15 amino acids. Per germline, CDR1 LNHNV and CDR2 YYDKDF (reference sequence). Trimming at V came to 3 bases and at J to 4 bases, leaving 3 bases not matched to a gene. Clinical history reported by participants formed the basis on which cohorts were assigned. Two negative PCRs, clearance, or symptom resolution were required of recovered Cohort 3 donors. As handled by the study authors: Scientists estimated how many nucleated cells there were by amplifying reference gene primers. The table came from immunoSEQ multiplex PCR; TCRdb's copy has only in-frame clones and leaves some out. The DNA was the basis for D and trimming; V, J and clone size are from that table. In the table there are roughly 270,000 clones, 85% of which are singletons.

The sequencing sample was made of PBMCs or T cells enriched from blood (not recorded which). This rearrangement joins TRBV15 to TRBJ2-2; 9 nucleotides match TRBD2. The sequence was obtained from a woman in her forties or fifties who had recovered from COVID-19. The CDR3 spells CATSRAGGSTGELFF. As DNA, the CDR3 is TGTGCCACCAGCAGGGCGGGAGGGTCCACCGGGGAGCTGTTTTTT.